Presented here are 5 T cell receptor beta chains from one specimen sequenced in a study of OX40 agonist ivuxolimab in advanced cancers. Repertoires were generated with immunoSEQ multiplex PCR, while TCRdb's copy carries only in-frame clones and drops some. The sample consists of roughly 49,000 clones, around 86% of them appearing once. The sequencing used CD4+ or CD8+ T cells sorted from blood, collected in a trial of the OX40 agonist ivuxolimab. The source is an adult with an advanced solid tumor such as melanoma, head and neck, liver or kidney cancer.

This chain connects TRBV13 to TRBJ1-1, with TRBD1 identical over 9 bases. This CDR3 comprises 14 residues. Germline V gives CDR1 PRHDT, CDR2 FYEKMQ (reference sequence). Trimming cost V 5 bases and J 3 bases; bases outside gene matches: 4. In DNA, the CDR3 is TGTGCCAGCAGCGTGGGACAGGGATACACTGAAGCTTTCTTT. Protein sequence: CASSVGQGYTEAFF.

Only one count was recorded for this clone. The chain combines TRBV7-9 with TRBJ2-5, with a weak D call TRBD1 (6 bases). This CDR3 has 16 amino acids. Trimming stripped 1 base from V and 5 bases from J, with 17 bases between. Germline CDR1 is SEHNR and CDR2 is FQNEAQ (reference sequence). As DNA, the CDR3 is TGTGCCAGCAGCTTAGAGGACAGACCCCTGGGGGAGACCCAGTACTTC. It specifies CASSLEDRPLGETQYF.

The V call is TRBV5-4, the J call TRBJ2-5, with D perhaps matching TRBD1 or TRBD2 (5 bases each). This CDR3 region has 13 residues. Trimming removed 2 bases at V and 3 bases at J, with 8 bases between. Germline CDR1 reads SGHNT; CDR2 reads YYREEE (reference sequence). The CDR3 spells CASSFEGKETQYF. The CDR3, as DNA: TGTGCCAGCAGCTTCGAGGGGAAAGAGACCCAGTACTTC. The full variable domain, completed using reference TRBV5-4 and TRBJ2-5, is ETGVTQSPTHLIKTRGQQVTLRCSSQSGHNTVSWYQQALGQGPQFIFQYYREEENGRGNFPPRFSGLQFPNYSSELNVNALELDDSALYLCASSFEGKETQYFGPGTRLLVL.

The genes are TRBV28 and TRBJ2-3; D gene ambiguous. V lost 4 bases, J lost 4 bases, and 6 bases lay in between. Germline lookup yields CDR1 MDHEN and CDR2 SYDVKM. The CDR3 sequence is 12 residues long. The CDR3 region is CASSSSPDTQYF. The CDR3 region has the DNA TGTGCCAGCAGTTCCTCCCCAGATACGCAGTATTTT.

The CDR3 bases are TGTGCCAGCAGTTTGCCGGGAACCCCACTACGCGAGCAGTACTTC. Protein sequence: CASSLPGTPLREQYF. The chain couples TRBV27 to TRBJ2-7; tentative D call: TRBD2 (5 bases). V was pared by 3 bases and J by 6 bases, with 18 bases between. From germline, CDR1 is MNHEY and CDR2 SMNVEV (reference sequence). This CDR3 region has 15 residues.